This TCR beta chain originates from a study of cytomegalovirus exposure and HLA in healthy donors. In the case of this clone: Its cognate antigen is unknown.

Study-level points and caveats: According to a later analysis, most TCR beta chains associated with CMV appeared HLA-restricted.

V shed 0 bases and J 1 base; nucleotides not matched to a gene: 0. Germline CDR1 KGHSH, CDR2 LQKENI. The CDR3 totals 16 residues. PCR involved 60 Vbeta and 13 Jbeta primers. Sequencing was performed with immunoSEQ multiplex PCR; in TCRdb, only in-frame clones are kept and a portion is missing. Seen here are about 140,000 clones, roughly three fifths observed once, and the top ten hold 2% to 2.5%. Sequencing used PBMCs. The gene calls are TRBV18 and TRBJ2-2; TRBD1 matches at 9 bases. This sequence was found in a woman aged 40-49 years in good health and CMV-seronegative. The CDR3 DNA reads TGTGCCAGCTCACCACCGGGACAGGGGAACACCGGGGAGCTGTTTTTT. Protein: CASSPPGQGNTGELFF. Supplemented by reference TRBV18 and TRBJ2-2, the full variable domain reads NAGVMQNPRHLVRRRGQEARLRCSPMKGHSHVYWYRQLPEEGLKFMVYLQKENIIDESGMPKERFSAEFPKEGPSILRIQQVVRGDSAAYFCASSPPGQGNTGELFFGEGSRLTVL.